One sample yielded the 18 T cell receptor beta chains listed below, sequenced in a study of shared clonotypes between healthy human individuals. The method was immunoSEQ multiplex PCR; TCRdb's version includes in-frame clones alone and lacks a portion of them. The top ten clones hold approximately 23% of a sample with about 100,000 clones, 67% of them seen once. Sequencing used memory CD8+ T cells sorted from blood. Sample subset: CD45RO+ cells pooled with CCR7-negative TemRA cells. These receptors were collected from a woman between 25 and 40 years old in good health.

CDR3 sequence: CASSRPSYEQYF. DNA for the CDR3: TGTGCCAGCAGTCGACCATCCTACGAGCAGTACTTC. This chain connects TRBV28 to TRBJ2-7, with unresolved D. The V and J ends lost 5 bases and 1 base respectively, with 6 bases between them. Germline values: CDR1 MDHEN, CDR2 SYDVKM. There are 12 residues in the CDR3.

This chain uses TRBV7-9 with TRBJ2-1, with TRBD2 as a possible D gene (6 bases). This CDR3 is built from 15 residues. Germline V gene sequence: CDR1 SEHNR, CDR2 FQNEAQ (reference sequence). Trimming cost V 4 bases and J 4 bases, with 14 bases left between them. DNA for the CDR3: TGTGCCAGCAGCTCGTCGGGGAGGCTGTACAATGAGCAGTTCTTC. As protein: CASSSSGRLYNEQFF.

The CDR3 protein is CASSLGRGRTEAFF. CDR3 in DNA: TGTGCCAGCAGCTTAGGTAGGGGAAGGACTGAAGCTTTCTTT. The J gene is TRBJ1-1, the V gene TRBV11-2; TRBD1 might be the D (5 bases). Trimming removed 1 base from V and 5 bases from J, with 11 bases in between. The length of the CDR3 is 14 residues. CDR1 and CDR2 from the germline V gene are SGHAT and FQNNGV.

This chain links TRBV27 with TRBJ1-2; tentative D call: TRBD1 (5 bases). Germline V gene lookup returns CDR1 MNHEY and CDR2 SMNVEV (reference sequence). The V end lost 1 base, the J end lost 4 bases, and 19 bases lay between the germline ends. This CDR3 region has 17 residues. The DNA for the CDR3 is TGTGCCAGCAGTTTATTCCCTTGGGGGATTGATGCCTATGGCTACACCTTC. Translation: CASSLFPWGIDAYGYTF.

The genes are TRBV7-9 and TRBJ1-4, with D uncertain. Germline V gene lookup returns CDR1 SEHNR and CDR2 FQNEAQ (reference sequence). The CDR3 spans 13 residues. V shed 1 base and J shed 8 bases, with 8 bases lying between them. CDR3 region: CASSLVRGEKLFF. The CDR3 DNA reads TGTGCCAGCAGCTTAGTCCGAGGGGAAAAACTGTTTTTT.

The rearrangement links TRBV6-1 to TRBJ1-2, with a possible D match to TRBD1 (6 bases). V shed 5 bases and J shed 1 base, with 11 bases lying between them. CDR1 and CDR2 (germline): MNHNS, SASEGT. This CDR3 is built from 14 residues. The CDR3 loop reads CASSRGAFNYGYTF. The CDR3 nucleotides are TGTGCCAGCAGTCGGGGGGCGTTTAACTATGGCTACACCTTC.

In its sample, this clone was seen a few times. This sequence joins TRBV25-1 and TRBJ2-2; TRBD1 matches 7 bases. The CDR3 consists of 13 residues. Unmatched junction bases numbered 4, after V lost 8 bases and J lost 4 bases. Germline V gene data show CDR1 as MGHDK and CDR2 as SYGVNS. As DNA, the CDR3 is TGTGCCAGCGGGACAGATCCCACCGGGGAGCTGTTTTTT. This codes for CASGTDPTGELFF. The complete variable domain, with remaining parts taken from reference TRBV25-1 and TRBJ2-2, reads EADIYQTPRYLVIGTGKKITLECSQTMGHDKMYWYQQDPGMELHLIHYSYGVNSTEKGDLSSESTVSRIRTEHFPLTLESARPSHTSQYLCASGTDPTGELFFGEGSRLTVL.

This clone was seen ten or more times. V gene TRBV27 combines with J gene TRBJ2-7, with D uncertain. Germline lookup yields CDR1 MNHEY and CDR2 SMNVEV (reference sequence). The ends were cut back, 5 bases at V and 6 bases at J, with 14 bases in the middle. The CDR3 has 13 residues. CDR3 DNA: TGTGCCAGCAGTCCGCGTCTGTTAGGCGAGCAGTACTTC. Protein: CASSPRLLGEQYF.

This sequence joins TRBV19 and TRBJ2-7, with 12 bases identical to TRBD1. Germline V lookup: CDR1 LNHDA, CDR2 SQIVND (reference sequence). The V gene end was trimmed by 3 bases and the J gene end by 4 bases; junction bases not matched to a gene: 4. CDR3 length equals 15 residues. In DNA form, the CDR3 reads TGTGCCAGTAGTATGGGGACAGGGGGCTTTTACGAGCAGTACTTC. It codes for CASSMGTGGFYEQYF.

This clone was counted many times. The rearrangement joins TRBV6-1 to TRBJ2-7, with a possible D match to TRBD2 (6 bases). Germline loops: CDR1 MNHNS, CDR2 SASEGT. The CDR3 has 15 residues. Deletions cut 5 bases from V and 5 bases from J, with 19 bases between. CDR3 sequence: CASSTRDSHGHEQYF. CDR3 DNA: TGTGCCAGCAGTACTCGGGACTCTCATGGCCACGAGCAGTACTTC.

The rearrangement uses TRBV11-2 and TRBJ2-7, with 8 bases that match TRBD1. The germline CDR1 and CDR2 sequences are SGHAT and FQNNGV. This CDR3 is 13 amino acids long. Unmatched junction bases numbered 11, after V lost 5 bases and J lost 11 bases. The CDR3 here is CASSPSGPGQEYF. The CDR3 bases are TGTGCCAGCAGCCCCAGCGGACCGGGACAGGAGTACTTC.

This clone appeared a few times. The rearrangement links TRBV5-1 to TRBJ2-5; maybe TRBD1 (6 bases). The CDR3 extends over 16 amino acids. Germline-derived CDR1 and CDR2 are SGHRS and YFSETQ. The ends were cut back, 0 bases at V and 0 bases at J, with 12 bases in the middle. Written as DNA, the CDR3 is TGCGCCAGCAGCTTGGACAGGGAACCGTACCAAGAGACCCAGTACTTC. Amino acids: CASSLDREPYQETQYF.

The DNA of the CDR3 is TGCGCCAGCAGCCAAGGACAGGGTGAGGGATATGGCTACACCTTC. Protein product: CASSQGQGEGYGYTF. The J gene is TRBJ1-2, the V gene TRBV4-1; the match to TRBD1 covers 7 bases. V was clipped by 1 base and J by 5 bases; unmatched bases: 7. Germline assignment: CDR1 MGHRA and CDR2 YSYEKL. The CDR3 consists of 15 residues.

For the CDR3, the DNA is TGTGCCAGCAGCTTGTCCAATTCTTACGAGCAGTACTTC. Its translation: CASSLSNSYEQYF. The chain is built from TRBV7-9 and TRBJ2-7; D is uncertain. CDR1 is SEHNR and CDR2 is FQNEAQ in the germline V gene (reference sequence). V lost 3 bases to trimming and J lost 4 bases, with 10 bases between them. This CDR3 is 13 amino acids long.

This sequence joins TRBV19 and TRBJ1-2; a possible D gene is TRBD1 (6 bases). This CDR3 comprises 15 residues. V was shortened by 4 bases and J by 3 bases, with 15 bases between the two germline ends. Per the germline V gene, CDR1 is LNHDA and CDR2 is SQIVND (reference sequence). The DNA for the CDR3 is TGTGCCAGTAGTAAGGACAGATTCGAGGACTATGGCTACACCTTC. Amino acid sequence: CASSKDRFEDYGYTF.

V usage is TRBV2 and J usage is TRBJ2-5; TRBD1 aligns across 7 bases. The V gene end was trimmed by 10 bases and the J gene end by 7 bases; junction bases not matched to a gene: 9. The CDR3 length is 12 residues. CDR1 and CDR2 from the germline V gene are SNHLY and FYNNEI. The CDR3 spells CAIRDSITTQYF. The CDR3 DNA sequence: TGTGCCATCCGGGACAGTATCACGACCCAGTACTTC.

This chain uses TRBV7-2 with TRBJ1-2; TRBD1 matches 9 bases. Germline assignment: CDR1 SGHTA and CDR2 FQGNSA. This CDR3 spans 16 amino acids. J lost 8 bases, V lost 5 bases, and 15 bases had no gene match. CDR3 residues: CASSKLHRDRVIGYTF. Here the CDR3 DNA reads TGTGCCAGCAGCAAACTACACCGGGACAGGGTGATCGGCTACACCTTC.

This clone was counted a single time. V usage is TRBV5-4 and J usage is TRBJ2-7, with a tentative D call TRBD1 (6 bases). The germline CDR1 and CDR2 sequences are SGHNT and YYREEE (reference sequence). V dropped 5 bases and J dropped 0 bases, with 12 bases sitting between them. This CDR3 is built from 14 residues. The CDR3 bases are TGTGCCAGCAGTTACGGACAGAGCTCCTACGAGCAGTACTTC. It codes for CASSYGQSSYEQYF.